This entry features one T cell receptor (beta chain) sequence. This clonotype appeared many times. This clone's antigen is unknown. No base-level quality is on record; no much larger clone is a single base apart. This specimen comes from a study of regulatory T cells in long-lasting Graves disease (dated by TCRdb to the early 2020s). Some background on the complete study: Newly diagnosed Graves' disease patients had taken antithyroid drugs for less than 3 months. Peripheral blood TCR sequencing and RNA sequencing compared persistent Graves' disease patients with newly diagnosed Graves' disease patients. The study took place in China and was registered as a clinical trial. TCR sequencing covered roughly 13 persistent and some 20 newly diagnosed Graves' disease patients, approximately 33 samples in total. General study outcomes and caveats: TRBV28, TRBJ1-2 and TRBJ2-5 were preferentially used in persistent disease, while TRBV20-1 and TRBJ2-1 were favored in newly diagnosed disease. Compared with newly diagnosed patients, persistent Graves' disease patients had lower TCR Shannon entropy and fewer highly expanded clones, which suggests clonal expansion. The small sample size was acknowledged by the authors as a limitation that may reduce accuracy. Only the TCR beta chain was sequenced and analyzed. A larger number of public clonotypes was shared among persistent patients (approximately 2,500) than among newly diagnosed patients (about 990). Because the primary lesion, thyroid tissue, could not be accessed, the study looked at peripheral blood alone.

The library was obtained by multiplex PCR. This sample was sequenced with an Illumina HiSeq 4000. iRepertoire HTBI primers and Arm-PCR amplification of CDR3 regions were used to construct TCR beta libraries. PCR products were gel purified before sequencing. The authors processed their data as follows. A total of roughly 65 TRBV and some 15 TRBJ segments were identified across samples and were used for gene usage analysis of CDR3 amino acid clonotypes. COPE and FqMerger were used to merge the filtered high-quality paired reads into contigs. Contigs were aligned with BLAST to IMGT TRBV, TRBD and TRBJ reference genes, and CDR3 was defined per IMGT. Clonotypes above 0.1% frequency were classified as highly expanded clones. Repertoire diversity was measured by Shannon entropy, and V-J evenness by the Gini coefficient. Public clonotypes were defined as clonotypes shared by more than one individual. TCRdb reworked the public reads: Q25 trimming with fastp, MiXCR clone assembly, productive beta chains retained. Identical CDR3 proteins give one entry, which carries the most common genes and DNA. The V and J calls follow TCRdb's processing rather than the paper's. The sample table holds approximately 440,000 distinct CDR3 sequences, of which around 15% were seen once. 10% to 15% of the sample comes from the top ten.

A distance of 5 bases separates the germline ends of V and J, which lose 1 base and 1 base respectively. According to the germline V gene, CDR1 reads KGHDR and CDR2 reads SFDVKD. Including the terminal cysteine and phenylalanine, the CDR3 comprises 14 residues. This entry keeps only the CDR3 DNA: 42 bases, framed from base 1. The label giving this sample's time point can be read as: newly diagnosed GD, antithyroid drugs for less than 3 months. RNA was extracted from PBMCs in TRIzol for both TCR sequencing and RNA sequencing. The diagnosis of Graves' disease was made according to American Thyroid Association guidelines. Patients were recruited from an endocrinology department in Xi'an, China. Each patient gave about 8.1 milliliters of peripheral blood, collected in an EDTA anticoagulant tube. PBMCs were isolated by Ficoll Paque Plus density gradient separation without further T cell sorting. RNA quality was checked with an Agilent 2100 Bioanalyzer and agarose gel, and concentration with a NanoDrop 2000.

These data are also associated with another study on T cells in Graves' hyperthyroidism and ophthalmopathy. Per the second study: Stable Graves' hyperthyroidism was defined as no progression to ophthalmopathy during 18 months of follow-up. Hyperthyroidism patients were aged 18 to 65 years and newly diagnosed, with disease duration of less than 2 months. The study excluded patients with uncontrolled infections, other autoimmune diseases, pregnancy or lactation. Diagnoses relied on clinical symptoms, serum thyroxine and TRAb, thyroid ultrasound and orbital computed tomography. The TCR CDR3 was subjected to a first round of RT-PCR using the HTBI primer set and the Qiagen OneStep RT-PCR kit. Blood samples also contained most of the expanded thyroid clonotypes (frequency above 0.001), which suggests that blood repertoires may reflect thyroid immune responses. A 13 V-J signature model separated ophthalmopathy from stable hyperthyroidism, with nearly 90% sensitivity and 81% to 83% specificity in cross-validation and 80%/75% in testing. In validation, the model predicted progression to ophthalmopathy a median of about 5.9 months before onset, with roughly 68% sensitivity and almost 75% specificity. To identify distinguishing TCR V-J signatures, a discovery cohort of 95 to 100 patients was used, comprising 43 with Graves' ophthalmopathy and approximately 57 with stable Graves' hyperthyroidism. Whether ophthalmopathy could be predicted prospectively was tested in an independent validation cohort made up of 18 hyperthyroidism patients plus 17 patients who later progressed to ophthalmopathy. The approximately 100 discovery patients were randomly split 7:3 into training and test sets. The study also compared thyroid tissue and blood T-cell repertoires from five or six Graves' hyperthyroidism patients. Following sampling, methimazole starting at 30 mg daily was given to hyperthyroidism patients, and high-dose intravenous methylprednisolone was given to ophthalmopathy patients. Libraries were constructed in a second round of multiplex PCR, after which size selection and purification were carried out. Paired-end sequencing of the libraries was performed with 100 bp reads on an Illumina HiSeq2000. SOAPnuke was used to process the raw data, throwing out any read that contained adapters or uncalled bases, had a mean Phred below 15, or lacked an exact constant-primer or identifier match. High-quality paired reads were merged with COPE v1.2.5, and unique nucleotide sequences were defined as clonotypes. MiTCR v1.1 was used to align clonotypes to the IMGT TRBV, TRBD and TRBJ reference segments. Analysis was restricted to V-J combinations with a frequency above 0.0001, which covered 99% to 99.2% of repertoires. A TCS score was defined as the ratio between F50 (clonal expansion) and ExV (chaos), using BLOSUM62-based TCRdist between CDR3 peptides within each V-J. Welch's t-statistics and random forest reduced around 520 V-J features to 13, which were used in a naive Bayes classifier (R e1071). Sample size was not statistically predetermined, and blinding of investigators to group allocation was not performed. TCR Vbeta CDR3 sequencing of roughly 140 peripheral blood samples (about 45 ophthalmopathy, approximately 80 hyperthyroidism and approximately 17 progressor patients) is reported in the paper.

The V gene is TRBV24-1 and the J gene is TRBJ2-3; there is no confident call for the D gene. This clonotype was obtained from a man aged 40-50 years with Graves disease. Donor details come from another sample of the same person, matched by shared clones. The source was peripheral blood mononuclear cells (PBMCs), collected at new diagnosis, from a patient treated with antithyroid drugs. In nucleotides, the sequence is TGTGCCACCAGTGATTTCGTGGGCACAGATACGCAGTATTTT. This yields the protein CATSDFVGTDTQYF.